These 21 T cell receptor beta chains originate from one sample sequenced in a study of blood T cell repertoires in COVID-19. Libraries were prepared by immunoSEQ multiplex PCR; TCRdb keeps only in-frame clonotypes and omits some of them. The data show about 140,000 clones, nearly 80% seen once. The sample taken for sequencing was PBMCs or T cells enriched from blood (not recorded which). The source is a woman between 50 and 59 years old who had recovered from COVID-19.

The chain carries TRBV28 and TRBJ2-6, with 12 bases that match TRBD2. The V segment lost 10 bases and the J segment 1 base; nucleotides outside the gene matches: 11. This CDR3 contains 18 residues. The germline V gene encodes CDR1 MDHEN and CDR2 SYDVKM. The CDR3, as DNA: TGTGCCACCACCGGGGGACTAGCGGGCACTTCTGGGGCCAACGTCCTGACTTTC. The encoded protein is CATTGGLAGTSGANVLTF.

The gene calls are TRBV7-3 and TRBJ2-5, with TRBD2 matching 11 bases. V gave up 5 bases and J gave up 4 bases; unmatched junction bases: 9. Germline V lookup: CDR1 SGHTA, CDR2 FQGTGA. CDR3 length equals 16 residues. CDR3 region: CASSTGSSGRVETQYF. Here the CDR3 DNA reads TGTGCCAGCAGCACTGGGAGTAGCGGGAGGGTAGAGACCCAGTACTTC.

This clone was recorded at least ten times. V usage is TRBV3-1 (or the pseudogene TRBV3-2) and J usage is TRBJ2-2; TRBD2 agrees at 9 bases. J gave up 7 bases and V 3 bases, and 9 bases lay outside the gene matches. Per germline, CDR1 LGHDT and CDR2 YNNKEL (reference sequence). The CDR3 is made up of 16 amino acids. CDR3 protein: CASSQNPSGDGGELFF. The CDR3 nucleotides are TGTGCCAGCAGCCAGAACCCTAGCGGGGACGGCGGGGAGCTGTTTTTT.

CDR3 nucleotides: TGTGCCAGCAGCCTGCGACAGACAGATACGCAGTATTTT. Encoded protein: CASSLRQTDTQYF. This chain connects TRBV9 to TRBJ2-3, with D possibly being TRBD1 (5 bases). The CDR3 is 13 residues long. Germline lookup yields CDR1 SGDLS and CDR2 YYNGEE. The V end lost 4 bases, the J end lost 3 bases, and 9 bases lay between the germline ends.

The chain combines TRBV29-1 with TRBJ1-4; 7 nucleotides line up with TRBD1. CDR3 size: 15 residues. Trimming at V came to 2 bases and at J to 6 bases, leaving 9 bases not matched to a gene. CDR1 SQVTM and CDR2 ANQGSEA come from the germline V gene. In nucleotides, the CDR3 is TGCAGCGTTGAATCCAGACAGGGTTTATATGAAAAACTGTTTTTT. It yields the protein CSVESRQGLYEKLFF. The complete variable domain, with remaining parts taken from reference TRBV29-1 and TRBJ1-4, reads SAVISQKPSRDICQRGTSLTIQCQVDSQVTMMFWYRQQPGQSLTLIATANQGSEATYESGFVIDKFPISRPNLTFSTLTVSNMSPEDSSIYLCSVESRQGLYEKLFFGSGTQLSVL.

The chain recombines TRBV5-4 with TRBJ1-4; 8 nucleotides match TRBD1. Germline V lookup: CDR1 SGHNT, CDR2 YYREEE (reference sequence). The CDR3 length is 14 residues. V trimming: 3 bases; J trimming: 6 bases; junction bases outside the gene matches: 4. CDR3 residues: CASSSGGRDEKLFF. CDR3 coding DNA: TGTGCCAGCAGCTCAGGGGGCCGGGATGAAAAACTGTTTTTT.

This chain connects TRBV3-1 (or the pseudogene TRBV3-2) to TRBJ1-1; TRBD1 might be the D (5 bases). Germline V gene sequence: CDR1 LGHDT, CDR2 YNNKEL (reference sequence). The CDR3 contains 13 residues. V lost 3 bases, J lost 4 bases, and 9 bases lay in between. In nucleotides, the CDR3 is TGTGCCAGCAGCCAGGGAGGGGCCACTGAAGCTTTCTTT. Amino acids: CASSQGGATEAFF.

This CDR3 is CASSQGRDWADTQYF. The CDR3 nucleotides read TGTGCCAGCAGCCAAGGACGGGATTGGGCAGATACGCAGTATTTT. This chain links TRBV3-1 (or the pseudogene TRBV3-2) with TRBJ2-3; the D gene is possibly TRBD2 (5 bases). From germline, CDR1 is LGHDT and CDR2 YNNKEL (reference sequence). The CDR3 extends over 15 amino acids. V shed 1 base and J shed 4 bases, with 12 bases lying between them.

Written as DNA, the CDR3 is TGTGCCAGCAGTCCAAACAGGGGTTTATATGGCTACACCTTC. This encodes CASSPNRGLYGYTF. This chain connects TRBV27 to TRBJ1-2; 7 bases match TRBD1. This CDR3 contains 14 residues. Germline V gives CDR1 MNHEY, CDR2 SMNVEV (reference sequence). V was pared by 5 bases and J by 5 bases, with 8 bases of the junction left unmatched.

The chain links TRBV28 to TRBJ1-5; 11 nucleotides align to TRBD1. CDR1 and CDR2 from the germline V gene are MDHEN and SYDVKM. The V and J ends lost 6 bases and 6 bases, in that order; junction bases with no gene match: 4. The CDR3 has 14 residues. The CDR3, as DNA: TGTGCCAGCAGGTGGACAGGGGGCTTTCAGCCCCAGCATTTT. Protein sequence: CASRWTGGFQPQHF.

The CDR3 spells CASSRDSAGYTF. CDR3 in DNA: TGCGCCAGCAGCCGGGACAGTGCGGGCTACACCTTC. The chain combines TRBV5-1 with TRBJ1-2; the match to TRBD1 covers 7 bases. Trimming removed 4 bases from V and 8 bases from J; junction bases left unmatched: 5. The CDR3 is 12 amino acids. Germline V gene lookup returns CDR1 SGHRS and CDR2 YFSETQ.

This clone was counted once. V gene TRBV24-1 combines with J gene TRBJ2-3; D call uncertain. V was shortened by 0 bases and J by 5 bases, with 8 bases between the two germline ends. The CDR3 extends over 14 amino acids. Germline CDR1 is KGHDR and CDR2 is SFDVKD. This CDR3 reads CATSDLERRDTQYF. CDR3 nucleotide sequence: TGTGCCACCAGTGATTTGGAGCGCCGAGATACGCAGTATTTT.

The genes are TRBV7-6 and TRBJ2-1, with 8 bases identical to TRBD1. Germline CDR1 reads SGHVS; CDR2 reads FNYEAQ. After removal of 3 bases from V and 5 bases from J, the junction contained 9 bases not matched to a gene. This CDR3 is 16 amino acids long. CDR3 nucleotide sequence: TGTGCCAGCAGCTTGGTTCGTCAGGGGGCTCACAATGAGCAGTTCTTC. This gives the protein CASSLVRQGAHNEQFF.

The chain uses TRBV27 and TRBJ2-3; unclear D gene. CDR1 and CDR2 from the germline V gene are MNHEY and SMNVEV (reference sequence). Trimming cost V 3 bases and J 0 bases, with 16 bases left between them. The CDR3 extends over 17 amino acids. The CDR3 sequence is CASSFKAIPRSTDTQYF. The CDR3 bases are TGTGCCAGCAGTTTTAAAGCGATACCACGGAGCACAGATACGCAGTATTTT.

This clone was seen more than once but under ten times. The rearrangement uses TRBV28 and TRBJ1-5; D is possibly TRBD1 (6 bases). The CDR3 sequence is 15 residues long. From germline, CDR1 is MDHEN and CDR2 SYDVKM. V lost 7 bases, J lost 6 bases, and 19 bases lay in between. The CDR3 nucleotides read TGTGCCAGCATCTCCGGAAGGGGGATGAGTCAGCCCCAGCATTTT. Protein: CASISGRGMSQPQHF.

This clone turned up a few times. The genes are TRBV6-5 and TRBJ1-4; D is unclear. This CDR3 comprises 13 residues. The germline V and J ends were trimmed by 10 bases and 8 bases, with 17 bases remaining between them. Germline V gene lookup returns CDR1 MNHEY and CDR2 SVGAGI. The CDR3 loop is CATESSWEEKLFF. The CDR3 nucleotides are TGTGCCACCGAGAGTAGTTGGGAGGAAAAACTGTTTTTT.

The V and J genes are TRBV28 and TRBJ2-2; no clear D gene. There are 14 residues in the CDR3. With 7 bases removed from V and 1 base from J, the gap between germline ends came to 10 bases. CDR1 and CDR2 from the germline V gene are MDHEN and SYDVKM. In nucleotides, the CDR3 is TGTGCCAGCATCCCCCCGGGGAACACCGGGGAGCTGTTTTTT. Its translation is CASIPPGNTGELFF. The full variable domain, with the rest looked up from reference TRBV28 and TRBJ2-2, is DVKVTQSSRYLVKRTGEKVFLECVQDMDHENMFWYRQDPGLGLRLIYFSYDVKMKEKGDIPEGYSVSREKKERFSLILESASTNQTSMYLCASIPPGNTGELFFGEGSRLTVL.

The V gene is TRBV18, the J gene TRBJ1-1; 8 nucleotides match TRBD1. CDR3 length: 14 residues. V shed 6 bases and J 1 base; nucleotides not matched to a gene: 4. Germline V CDR1 and CDR2: KGHSH, LQKENI. The CDR3 loop reads CASSHGQGNTEAFF. The CDR3 coding sequence is TGTGCCAGCTCCCACGGACAGGGGAACACTGAAGCTTTCTTT.

The chain uses TRBV3-1 (or the pseudogene TRBV3-2) and TRBJ2-1, with 10 bases lining up with TRBD2. The CDR3 loop spans 17 amino acids. Germline CDR1 and CDR2: LGHDT and YNNKEL (reference sequence). J was trimmed by 2 bases and V by 1 base; bases with no gene match: 5. The CDR3 sequence is CASSQGTSGNAYNEQFF. CDR3 nucleotides: TGTGCCAGCAGCCAAGGGACTAGCGGTAACGCCTACAATGAGCAGTTCTTC.

The chain couples TRBV10-2 to TRBJ1-6, with a tentative D call TRBD1 (6 bases). Germline assignment: CDR1 WSHSY and CDR2 SAAADI. The CDR3 sequence is 16 residues long. Trimming left V 3 bases short and J 7 bases short, with 16 bases between. CDR3 sequence reads: CASSDPTGILNSPLHF. The DNA of the CDR3 is TGCGCCAGCAGTGACCCGACAGGCATTCTCAATTCACCCCTCCACTTT.

The chain links TRBV5-1 to TRBJ2-1, with D possibly matching TRBD1 (6 bases). This CDR3 contains 13 residues. Germline-derived CDR1 and CDR2 are SGHRS and YFSETQ. Trimming took off 2 bases at V and 8 bases at J, with 11 bases between the two ends. The DNA of the CDR3 is TGCGCCAGCAGCTTCACAGGGATCGATGAGCAGTTCTTC. Translating gives CASSFTGIDEQFF. Full variable domain (missing parts from reference TRBV5-1 and TRBJ2-1): KAGVTQTPRYLIKTRGQQVTLSCSPISGHRSVSWYQQTPGQGLQFLFEYFSETQRNKGNFPGRFSGRQFSNSRSEMNVSTLELGDSALYLCASSFTGIDEQFFGPGTRLTVL.